The 22 T cell receptor beta chains in this list originate from one sample, sequenced in a study of tumor and adjacent non-tumor tissue in lung cancer. RNA was extracted from bulk tissue without any cell sorting. A modified ARM-PCR protocol with three rounds of nested PCR amplified TCRbeta. One entry per CDR3 protein results from TCRdb running MiXCR on the multiplex PCR reads. Of tens of thousands of distinct CDR3 sequences listed, around two thirds were seen once; the top ten hold 10% to 15%. The sample consisted of lung tumor tissue. The receptor set was obtained from a woman aged 70-85 years with non-small cell lung cancer.

In regard to this clonotype: Sequence at one end of the junction differs from germline and may be a read error. This chain uses TRBV6-2 or TRBV6-3 with TRBJ1-1; D might be TRBD1 (5 bases). The CDR3 covers 13 residues. CDR1 is MNHEY, CDR2 SVGEGT, per germline. The CDR3 DNA sequence: TGTGCCAGGCTAAGGGGCATGAACAGTGAAGCCTTCTTT. As protein: CARLRGMNSEAFF.

In regard to this clonotype: One end of the junction does not line up with germline, which may come from a read error. The V call is TRBV6-2 or TRBV6-3, the J call TRBJ2-7; tentatively, D is TRBD1 or TRBD2 (5 bases each). This CDR3 region has 12 residues. CDR1 and CDR2 (germline): MNHEY, SVGEGT. The CDR3 spells CVSRERNYEQYF. The CDR3, as DNA: TGTGTCAGCAGGGAGCGGAACTACGAGCAGTACTTC.

This rearrangement joins TRBV24-1 to TRBJ2-3; a possible D gene is TRBD1 (6 bases). The CDR3 length is 15 residues. V was trimmed by 3 bases and J by 1 base, leaving 10 bases between them. Germline CDR1 is KGHDR and CDR2 is SFDVKD. CDR3 sequence reads: CATSDRTVRTDTQYF. The CDR3 coding sequence is TGTGCCACCAGTGATCGGACAGTCCGCACAGATACGCAGTATTTT.

With regard to this clonotype: A read error may account for a junction end that differs from germline. The V gene is TRBV6-5, the J gene TRBJ2-7, with TRBD1 matching 11 bases. This CDR3 spans 15 amino acids. Germline V gives CDR1 MNHEY, CDR2 SVGAGI. The CDR3 DNA follows: TGTTCCAGCAGTTACTCCGGACAGGGGGCGCATGCGCAGTACTTC. Translated: CSSSYSGQGAHAQYF.

In regard to this clonotype: One base away lies a much larger clone, so this may be a sequencing read error. The J gene is TRBJ1-2, the V gene TRBV20-1; D gene uncertain. CDR3 length equals 12 residues. V was pared by 5 bases and J by 6 bases, with 13 bases between. Germline V gene sequence: CDR1 DFQATT, CDR2 SNEGSKA (reference sequence). CDR3 coding DNA: TGCAGTGCTTACTTGGGCAACAATGGCTACACCTTC. This gives the protein CSAYLGNNGYTF.

A few counts support this clonotype. The J gene is TRBJ2-1, the V gene TRBV27; 7 bases agree with TRBD2. The CDR3 has 11 amino acids. The V segment lost 7 bases and the J segment 12 bases; nucleotides outside the gene matches: 6. The germline gives CDR1 MNHEY, CDR2 SMNVEV (reference sequence). In DNA, the CDR3 is TGTGCCAGCATCGGCGGGAGCAGGCAGTTCTTC. This encodes CASIGGSRQFF.

The count of this clonotype is one. The chain uses TRBV29-1 and TRBJ1-1; D gene uncertain. V lost 4 bases, J lost 0 bases, and 12 bases lay in between. Germline CDR1 reads SQVTM; CDR2 reads ANQGSEA. The length of the CDR3 is 14 residues. This chain's CDR3 is CSVVVGVMNTEAFF. CDR3 nucleotide sequence: TGCAGCGTTGTTGTCGGGGTCATGAACACTGAAGCTTTCTTT.

A remark on this clonotype: A junction end diverges from the germline sequence, so it may reflect a read error. This chain links TRBV29-1 with TRBJ2-1; D is unresolved. The CDR3 covers 13 residues. CDR1 and CDR2 (germline): SQVTM, ANQGSEA. For the CDR3, the DNA is TGCATCGTTGAGAGTACCATCAACAATGAGCAGTTCTTT. It encodes CIVESTINNEQFF.

In the case of this clonotype: The junction shows a germline mismatch at one end, possibly a read error. The chain links TRBV12-3 or TRBV12-4 to TRBJ1-1, with TRBD1 as a possible D gene (6 bases). This CDR3 contains 14 residues. The CDR3 DNA sequence: TGTGCCACCAGCATAACAGGGATGAACACTGTAGCTTTCTTT. It is translated as CATSITGMNTVAFF.

On this clonotype itself: A much larger clone is a single base away; this may be a read error. The chain joins TRBV5-1 to TRBJ2-6; maybe TRBD2 (6 bases). This CDR3 contains 15 residues. V lost 2 bases and J 5 bases, leaving 11 bases between the germline ends. CDR1 and CDR2 from the germline V gene are SGHRS and YFSETQ. For the CDR3, the DNA is TGCGCCAGCAGCTTTTCGGGGACTTGGGCCAACGTCCTGACTTTC. Its protein product is CASSFSGTWANVLTF.

Turning to this clonotype: This may be a read error: a much more frequent sequence differs by one nucleotide. The rearrangement uses TRBV20-1 and TRBJ1-2; TRBD1 might be the D (6 bases). Germline V CDR1 and CDR2: DFQATT, SNEGSKA (reference sequence). This CDR3 has 13 amino acids. V was cut by 7 bases and J by 4 bases, with 16 bases left in between. Here the CDR3 reads CSGSATGPYGYTF. CDR3 coding DNA: TGCAGTGGTAGTGCGACAGGTCCCTATGGCTACACCTTC.

As regards this clonotype: A much larger clone differs by one base, so this may be a read error. The CDR3 DNA follows: TGTACCACCAGTGATCCGACAGCGGGAGGGGACAATGAGCAGTTCTTC. Encoded protein: CTTSDPTAGGDNEQFF. The chain uses TRBV24-1 and TRBJ2-1, with 10 bases fitting TRBD2. Per germline, CDR1 KGHDR and CDR2 SFDVKD. The CDR3 covers 16 residues.

The J gene is TRBJ2-3, the V gene TRBV29-1, with a tentative D call TRBD2 (5 bases). The ends were cut back, 8 bases at V and 5 bases at J, with 20 bases in the middle. Germline V CDR1 and CDR2: SQVTM, ANQGSEA. There are 14 residues in the CDR3. CDR3 in DNA: TGCAGCTCATCCGGCGAGAGGGCGGAAGATACGCAGTATTTT. It yields the protein CSSSGERAEDTQYF.

The table lists this clonotype with many counts. V usage is TRBV24-1 and J usage is TRBJ2-3; perhaps TRBD2 as D (6 bases). The CDR3 spans 15 residues. Trimming shortened V by 2 bases and J by 4 bases, and 12 bases separated the two germline ends. Germline V gene lookup returns CDR1 KGHDR and CDR2 SFDVKD. CDR3 loop: CATSDWTREPDTQYF. For the CDR3, the DNA is TGTGCCACCAGTGATTGGACCCGGGAGCCAGATACGCAGTATTTT.

This clonotype was detected ten times or more. The chain joins TRBV6-5 to TRBJ2-7; 11 nucleotides agree with TRBD2. The germline V gene encodes CDR1 MNHEY and CDR2 SVGAGI. The CDR3 contains 16 residues. Trimming at V came to 4 bases and at J to 0 bases, leaving 5 bases not matched to a gene. CDR3 nucleotide sequence: TGTGCCAGCAGTTCCATGACTAGCGGGAACTCCTACGAGCAGTACTTC. It yields the protein CASSSMTSGNSYEQYF.

V usage is TRBV11-2 and J usage is TRBJ1-2; possibly TRBD1 for D (5 bases). V was shortened by 2 bases and J by 12 bases, with 19 bases between the two germline ends. Germline V gene data show CDR1 as SGHAT and CDR2 as FQNNGV. The length of the CDR3 is 14 residues. The CDR3 coding sequence is TGTGCCAGCAGCTTAAATTATCAGGGATCGTTTGACACCTTC. This gives the protein CASSLNYQGSFDTF. Based on the CDR3 plus reference TRBV11-2 and TRBJ1-2, the full variable domain is EAGVAQSPRYKIIEKRQSVAFWCNPISGHATLYWYQQILGQGPKLLIQFQNNGVVDDSQLPKDRFSAERLKGVDSTLKIQPAKLEDSAVYLCASSLNYQGSFDTFGSGTRLTVV.

Points on this clonotype: At one end the junction does not follow the germline gene, possibly because of a read error. The chain is built from TRBV6-1 and TRBJ1-2; maybe TRBD1 (5 bases). The CDR3 has 15 residues. CDR1 and CDR2 (germline): MNHNS, SASEGT. The CDR3 spells CARIDSAGKAGGYTF. CDR3 in DNA: TGTGCCAGGATAGATTCTGCAGGGAAGGCAGGCGGCTACACCTTT.

The V and J genes are TRBV6-5 and TRBJ2-1; the D is unclear. V was shortened by 9 bases and J by 13 bases, with 19 bases between the two germline ends. Germline CDR1 is MNHEY and CDR2 is SVGAGI. This CDR3 contains 12 residues. CDR3 in amino acids: CASSGLYGFQFF. Here the CDR3 DNA reads TGTGCCAGTAGTGGCTTATACGGGTTTCAGTTCTTC.

On this clonotype itself: A junction end diverges from the germline sequence, so it may reflect a read error. V usage is TRBV11-3 and J usage is TRBJ2-3; D uncertain. Germline V gene data show CDR1 as SGHNT and CDR2 as YENEEA. This CDR3 region has 14 residues. CDR3 nucleotides: TGTACCAGCAACTTTGACACTAGCACAGATACGCAGTATTTT. Residues: CTSNFDTSTDTQYF. Full variable domain (remainder filled in from reference TRBV11-3 and TRBJ2-3): EAGVVQSPRYKIIEKKQPVAFWCNPISGHNTLYWYLQNLGQGPELLIRYENEEAVDDSQLPKDRFSAERLKGVDSTLKIQPAELGDSAVYLCTSNFDTSTDTQYFGPGTRLTVL.

This clonotype was counted once. The CDR3 ends on some other residue instead of the conserved phenylalanine or tryptophan, so this is likely a read error. The gene calls are TRBV6-1 and TRBJ1-1; possibly TRBD1 for D (5 bases). There are 17 residues in the CDR3. Germline assignment: CDR1 MNHNS and CDR2 SASEGT. The ends were cut back, 2 bases at V and 4 bases at J, with 20 bases in the middle. The CDR3 DNA sequence: TGTGCCAGCAGTGAAAATACTATGGGGGTGTCTGCCACTGAAGCTTTCTTA. Protein sequence: CASSENTMGVSATEAFL.

In the case of this clonotype: One end of the junction varies from germline; a read error may be responsible. The chain has TRBV20-1 and TRBJ1-6; 8 nucleotides agree with TRBD1. The V gene's germline CDR1 is DFQATT and CDR2 SNEGSKA (reference sequence). This CDR3 contains 16 residues. The CDR3 nucleotides read TGCAGTGCTAGATTGGACAGGGCACCCGGTAATTTACCCCTCCACTTT. This codes for CSARLDRAPGNLPLHF.

This clonotype was seen a few times. The rearrangement uses TRBV20-1 and TRBJ1-6; 12 bases are a match to TRBD1. Germline assignment: CDR1 DFQATT and CDR2 SNEGSKA (reference sequence). V lost 6 bases, J lost 8 bases, and 11 bases stayed unmatched. This CDR3 has 16 amino acids. For the CDR3, the DNA is TGCAGTGCCTCCCTCCGGGACAGGGGGCTTTATTCACCCCTCCACTTT. Protein product: CSASLRDRGLYSPLHF.